Listed below are T cell receptor beta chains from one sample, sequenced in a study of regulatory T cells in long-lasting Graves disease. TCRdb re-derived calls from the multiplex PCR reads in MiXCR, one entry per CDR3 protein. The sample lists 350,000 to 500,000 distinct CDR3 sequences; about 16% were seen once. The data were also submitted as part of a second study, on T cells in Graves' hyperthyroidism and ophthalmopathy.

Material: peripheral blood mononuclear cells (PBMCs), obtained at new diagnosis, from a patient treated with antithyroid drugs. The receptors derive from a woman aged 30 to 39 with Graves disease. CDR3s include the opening cysteine and the closing phenylalanine or tryptophan. The order of the fields is CDR3 length, V gene, clone size, J gene, D gene, CDR3 protein, CDR3 DNA. D genes are given only for firm matches. For some rows the clone size is stated as once, few or many, or as a class when expanded; others skip it.

>16|TRBV18|many|TRBJ1-5|NA
CASSPRTGRNNQPQHF
TGTGCCAGCTCACCACGGACCGGCAGAAACAATCAGCCCCAGCATTTT
>17|TRBV28|many|TRBJ1-2|NA
CASSLAGRGVRNYGYTF
TGTGCCAGCAGTTTAGCGGGACGGGGGGTTCGAAACTATGGCTACACCTTC
>14|TRBV28|many|TRBJ2-7|TRBD1
CASSQGQNPYEQYF
TGTGCCAGCAGCCAGGGACAGAACCCCTACGAGCAGTACTTC
>14|TRBV25-1|many|TRBJ2-1|NA
CASSASVRGGEQFF
TGTGCCAGCAGCGCGTCAGTAAGGGGGGGTGAGCAGTTCTTC
>17|TRBV20-1|many|TRBJ2-1|TRBD2
CSARDPTRLAGTSEQFF
TGCAGTGCTAGAGATCCCACGAGACTAGCGGGAACCAGTGAGCAGTTCTTC
>13|TRBV30|many|TRBJ1-5|NA
CAWNRYSNQPQHF
TGTGCCTGGAATCGATATAGCAATCAGCCCCAGCATTTT
>14|TRBV7-2|NA|TRBJ1-4|NA
CASSLAGGFKKLFF
TGTGCCAGCAGCTTAGCGGGGGGGTTTAAAAAACTGTTTTTT
>14|TRBV11-2|many|TRBJ1-2|TRBD1
CASSLGTGEEGYTF
TGTGCCAGCAGCTTAGGGACAGGGGAGGAAGGCTACACCTTC
>18|TRBV11-2|many|TRBJ2-1|TRBD2
CASSLDIGGRPSYNEQFF
TGTGCCAGCAGCTTAGATATTGGCGGGAGGCCCTCCTACAATGAGCAGTTCTTC
>11|TRBV29-1|NA|TRBJ2-1|NA
CSVDVGYEQFF
TGCAGCGTTGACGTGGGTTATGAGCAGTTCTTC
>12|TRBV18|NA|TRBJ1-4|NA
CASSPSVYKLFF
TGTGCCAGCTCACCATCCGTTTATAAACTGTTTTTT
>13|TRBV12-3/TRBV12-4|many|TRBJ2-7|TRBD1
CASSLRGRNEQYF
TGTGCCAGCAGTCTCAGGGGGCGGAACGAGCAGTACTTC
>16|TRBV11-1|NA|TRBJ2-2|TRBD1
CASSPPRGLRPGELFF
TGTGCCAGCAGCCCCCCCAGGGGGTTGAGGCCCGGGGAGCTGTTTTTT
>15|TRBV11-2|many|TRBJ2-1|NA
CASSLARLGNNEQFF
TGTGCCAGCAGCTTGGCGAGACTAGGGAACAATGAGCAGTTCTTC
>14|TRBV5-6|few|TRBJ2-7|NA
CASSFIAPNYEQYF
TGTGCCAGCAGCTTCATAGCGCCGAACTACGAGCAGTACTTC